This record concerns one T cell receptor (beta chain) sequence. This sample was included in a study of blood T cell repertoires in COVID-19. Study background: Samples came from the United States, Italy and Spain, spanning acute and convalescent COVID-19. T cells, B-cell-depleted T cells, or PBMCs supplied cDNA or gDNA.

The junction had 11 bases not matched to a gene; V was cut back by 4 bases and J by 5 bases. This CDR3 contains 18 residues. The V gene's germline CDR1 is MDHEN and CDR2 SYDVKM. Source study methods: How many nucleated cells were present was estimated from reference gene primer amplification. The data were produced by immunoSEQ multiplex PCR, yet TCRdb's version contains in-frame clones alone and is incomplete. V and J calls and clone size are copied from that table; D and trimming were computed from the DNA. The repertoire includes more than 35,000 clones, over 75% of them detected once, and approximately 43% sits in the top ten.

The receptor comes from a woman of 80 years or more with acute or convalescent COVID-19. The chain links TRBV28 to TRBJ2-5, with 15 bases matching TRBD2. The sequenced sample consisted of peripheral blood. Here the CDR3 DNA reads TGTGCCAGCAGTTATACCGGGACTAGCGGGGGGCACCGGGAGACCCAGTACTTC. Translation gives CASSYTGTSGGHRETQYF.